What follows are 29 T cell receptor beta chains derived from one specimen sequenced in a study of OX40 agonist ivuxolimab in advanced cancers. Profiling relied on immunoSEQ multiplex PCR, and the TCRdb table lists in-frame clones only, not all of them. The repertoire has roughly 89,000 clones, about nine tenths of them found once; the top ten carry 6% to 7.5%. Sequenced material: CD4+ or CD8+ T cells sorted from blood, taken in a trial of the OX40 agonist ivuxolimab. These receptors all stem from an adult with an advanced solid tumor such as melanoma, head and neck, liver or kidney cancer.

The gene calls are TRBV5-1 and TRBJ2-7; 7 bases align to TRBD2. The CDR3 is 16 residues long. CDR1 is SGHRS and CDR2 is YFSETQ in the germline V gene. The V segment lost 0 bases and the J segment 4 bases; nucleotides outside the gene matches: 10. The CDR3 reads CASSLDRLGGGYEQYF. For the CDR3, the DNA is TGCGCCAGCAGCTTGGATCGACTGGGGGGAGGGTACGAGCAGTACTTC.

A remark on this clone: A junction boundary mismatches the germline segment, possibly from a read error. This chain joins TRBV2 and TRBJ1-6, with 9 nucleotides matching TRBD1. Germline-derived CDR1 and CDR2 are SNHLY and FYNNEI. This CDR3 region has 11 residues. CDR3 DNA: TGTGCCAGCAGTGGGGGACAGGGATTGGGCTTT. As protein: CASSGGQGLGF.

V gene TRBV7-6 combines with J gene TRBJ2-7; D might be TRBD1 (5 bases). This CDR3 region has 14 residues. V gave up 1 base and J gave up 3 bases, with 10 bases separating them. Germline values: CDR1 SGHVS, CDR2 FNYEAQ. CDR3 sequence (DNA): TGTGCCAGCAGCTTAGGTACAGGATTCTACGAGCAGTACTTC. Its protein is CASSLGTGFYEQYF.

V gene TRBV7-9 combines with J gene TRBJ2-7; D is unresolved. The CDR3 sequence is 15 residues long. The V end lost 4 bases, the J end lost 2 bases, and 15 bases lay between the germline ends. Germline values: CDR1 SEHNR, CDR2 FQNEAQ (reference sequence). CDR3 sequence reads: CASSSRTAFAYEQYF. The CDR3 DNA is TGTGCCAGCAGCTCCAGGACGGCGTTCGCCTACGAGCAGTACTTC.

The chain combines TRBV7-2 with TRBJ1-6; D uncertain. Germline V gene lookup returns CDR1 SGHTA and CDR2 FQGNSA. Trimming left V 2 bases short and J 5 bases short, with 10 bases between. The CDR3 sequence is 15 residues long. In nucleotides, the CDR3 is TGTGCCAGCAGCTTATCGGACGGAGATAATTCACCCCTCCACTTT. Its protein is CASSLSDGDNSPLHF. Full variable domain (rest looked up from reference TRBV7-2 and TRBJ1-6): GAGVSQSPSNKVTEKGKDVELRCDPISGHTALYWYRQSLGQGLEFLIYFQGNSAPDKSGLPSDRFSAERTGGSVSTLTIQRTQQEDSAVYLCASSLSDGDNSPLHFGNGTRLTVT.

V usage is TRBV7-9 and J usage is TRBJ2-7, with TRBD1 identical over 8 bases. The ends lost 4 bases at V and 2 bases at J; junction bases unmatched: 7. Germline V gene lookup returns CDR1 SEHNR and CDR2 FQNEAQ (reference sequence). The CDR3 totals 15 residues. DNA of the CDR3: TGTGCCAGCAGCTGGGGGACAGGCGGAACCTACGAGCAGTACTTC. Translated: CASSWGTGGTYEQYF.

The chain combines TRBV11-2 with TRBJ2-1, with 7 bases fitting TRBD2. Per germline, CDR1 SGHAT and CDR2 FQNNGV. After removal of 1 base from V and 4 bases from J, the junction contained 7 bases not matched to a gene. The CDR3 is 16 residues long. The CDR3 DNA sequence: TGTGCCAGCAGCTTAGGGGGGGGAGCGGTTTACAATGAGCAGTTCTTC. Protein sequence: CASSLGGGAVYNEQFF. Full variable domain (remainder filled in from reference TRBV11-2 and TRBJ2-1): EAGVAQSPRYKIIEKRQSVAFWCNPISGHATLYWYQQILGQGPKLLIQFQNNGVVDDSQLPKDRFSAERLKGVDSTLKIQPAKLEDSAVYLCASSLGGGAVYNEQFFGPGTRLTVL.

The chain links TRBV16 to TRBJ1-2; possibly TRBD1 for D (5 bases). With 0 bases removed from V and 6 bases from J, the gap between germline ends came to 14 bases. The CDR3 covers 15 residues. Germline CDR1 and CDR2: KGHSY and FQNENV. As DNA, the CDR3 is TGTGCCAGCAGCCAATCTGTGCAGGGAGTAAATGGCTACACCTTC. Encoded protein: CASSQSVQGVNGYTF.

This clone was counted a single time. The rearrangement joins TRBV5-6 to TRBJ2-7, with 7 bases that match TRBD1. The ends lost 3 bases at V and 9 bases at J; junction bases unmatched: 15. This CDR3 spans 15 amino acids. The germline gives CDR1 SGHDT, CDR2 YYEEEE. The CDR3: CASSSQVGGLGGQYF. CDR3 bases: TGTGCCAGCAGCTCTCAAGTAGGGGGCCTAGGCGGGCAGTACTTC.

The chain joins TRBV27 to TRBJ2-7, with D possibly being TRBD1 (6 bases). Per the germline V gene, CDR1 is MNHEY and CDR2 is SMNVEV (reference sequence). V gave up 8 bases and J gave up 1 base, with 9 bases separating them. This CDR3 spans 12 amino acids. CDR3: CASRQGSYEQYF. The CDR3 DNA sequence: TGTGCCAGCCGCCAGGGGTCCTACGAGCAGTACTTC.

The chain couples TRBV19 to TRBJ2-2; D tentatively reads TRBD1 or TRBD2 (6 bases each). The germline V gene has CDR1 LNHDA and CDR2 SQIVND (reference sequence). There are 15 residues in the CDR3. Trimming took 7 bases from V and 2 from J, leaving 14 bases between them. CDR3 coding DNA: TGTGCCAGTACCTGGGGGGCAATCAACACCGGGGAGCTGTTTTTT. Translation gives CASTWGAINTGELFF.

CDR3 sequence reads: CASSLLDSSSYEQYF. In nucleotides, the CDR3 is TGCGCCAGCAGCCTACTGGACAGTAGCTCCTACGAGCAGTACTTC. This rearrangement joins TRBV4-1 to TRBJ2-7, with a tentative D call TRBD1 (6 bases). This CDR3 is built from 15 residues. Germline CDR1 MGHRA, CDR2 YSYEKL. V lost 4 bases to trimming and J lost 0 bases, with 13 bases between them.

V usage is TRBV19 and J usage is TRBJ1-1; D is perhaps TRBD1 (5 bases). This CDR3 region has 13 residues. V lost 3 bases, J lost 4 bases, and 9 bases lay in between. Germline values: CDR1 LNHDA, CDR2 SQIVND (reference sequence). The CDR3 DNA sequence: TGTGCCAGTAGTATCGGGACGGCCACTGAAGCTTTCTTT. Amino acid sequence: CASSIGTATEAFF.

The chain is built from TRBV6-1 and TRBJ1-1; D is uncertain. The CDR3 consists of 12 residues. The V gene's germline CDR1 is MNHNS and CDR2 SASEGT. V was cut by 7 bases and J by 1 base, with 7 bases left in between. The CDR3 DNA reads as TGTGCCAGCACGAGAACGAACACTGAAGCTTTCTTT. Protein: CASTRTNTEAFF.

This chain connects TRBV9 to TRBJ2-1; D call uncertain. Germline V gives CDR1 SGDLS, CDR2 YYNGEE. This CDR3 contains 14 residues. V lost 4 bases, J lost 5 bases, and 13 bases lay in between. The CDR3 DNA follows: TGTGCCAGCAGCCCACAAGGACCCGACAATGAGCAGTTCTTC. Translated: CASSPQGPDNEQFF.

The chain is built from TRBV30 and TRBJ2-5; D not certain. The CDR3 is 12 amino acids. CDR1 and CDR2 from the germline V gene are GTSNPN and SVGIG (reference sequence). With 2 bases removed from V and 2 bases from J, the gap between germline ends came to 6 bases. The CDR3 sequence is CAWSFIQETQYF. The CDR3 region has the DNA TGTGCCTGGAGTTTTATACAAGAGACCCAGTACTTC.

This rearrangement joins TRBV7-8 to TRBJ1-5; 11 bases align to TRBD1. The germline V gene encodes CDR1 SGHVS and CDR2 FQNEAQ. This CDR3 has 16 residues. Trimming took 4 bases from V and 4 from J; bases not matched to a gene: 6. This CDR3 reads CASSSDRGLRNQPQHF. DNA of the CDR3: TGTGCCAGCAGCTCGGACAGGGGGCTTCGTAATCAGCCCCAGCATTTT.

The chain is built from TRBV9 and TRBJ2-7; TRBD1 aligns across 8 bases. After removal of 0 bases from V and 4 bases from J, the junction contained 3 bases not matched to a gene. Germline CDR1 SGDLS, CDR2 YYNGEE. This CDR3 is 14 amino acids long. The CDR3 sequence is CASSVGTGRYEQYF. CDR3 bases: TGTGCCAGCAGCGTAGGGACAGGGCGGTACGAGCAGTACTTC.

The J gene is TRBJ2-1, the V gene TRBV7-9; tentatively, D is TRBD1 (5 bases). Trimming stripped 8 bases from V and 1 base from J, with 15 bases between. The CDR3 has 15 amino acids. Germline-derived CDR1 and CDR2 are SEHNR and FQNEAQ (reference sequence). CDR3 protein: CASSQGPRSYNEQFF. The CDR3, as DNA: TGTGCCAGCTCTCAGGGTCCTAGATCCTACAATGAGCAGTTCTTC.

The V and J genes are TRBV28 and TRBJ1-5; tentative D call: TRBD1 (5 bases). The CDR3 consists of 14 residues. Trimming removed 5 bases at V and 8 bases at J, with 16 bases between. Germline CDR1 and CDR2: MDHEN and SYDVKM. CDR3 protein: CASSLSVQEEPQHF. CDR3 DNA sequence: TGTGCCAGCAGTCTCAGTGTACAGGAGGAGCCCCAGCATTTT.

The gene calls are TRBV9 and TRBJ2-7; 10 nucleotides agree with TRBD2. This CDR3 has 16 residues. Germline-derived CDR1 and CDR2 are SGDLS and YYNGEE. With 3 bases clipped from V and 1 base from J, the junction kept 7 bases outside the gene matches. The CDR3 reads CASSAGAGGPSYEQYF. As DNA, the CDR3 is TGTGCCAGCAGCGCCGGAGCGGGAGGGCCTTCCTACGAGCAGTACTTC.

CDR3 nucleotide sequence: TGTGCCAGCAGCACACAGGGCCTCTCCTACGAGCAGTACTTC. This translates into CASSTQGLSYEQYF. J is TRBJ2-7 and V is TRBV7-9, with a tentative D call TRBD1 (6 bases). CDR3 length: 14 amino acids. With 5 bases removed from V and 0 bases from J, the gap between germline ends came to 11 bases. Per germline, CDR1 SEHNR and CDR2 FQNEAQ (reference sequence).

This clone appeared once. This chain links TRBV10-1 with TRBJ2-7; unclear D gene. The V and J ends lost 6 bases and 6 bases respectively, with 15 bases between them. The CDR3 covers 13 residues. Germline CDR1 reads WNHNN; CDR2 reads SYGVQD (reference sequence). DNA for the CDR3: TGCGCCAGCAGAGGCGGTCGTTCTGGCGAGCAGTACTTC. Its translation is CASRGGRSGEQYF.

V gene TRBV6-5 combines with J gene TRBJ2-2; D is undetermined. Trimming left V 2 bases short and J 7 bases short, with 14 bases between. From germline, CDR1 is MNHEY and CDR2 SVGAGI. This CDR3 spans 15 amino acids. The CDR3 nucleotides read TGTGCCAGCAGTTACCTACTGGTGAAAGGCGGGGAGCTGTTTTTT. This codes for CASSYLLVKGGELFF.

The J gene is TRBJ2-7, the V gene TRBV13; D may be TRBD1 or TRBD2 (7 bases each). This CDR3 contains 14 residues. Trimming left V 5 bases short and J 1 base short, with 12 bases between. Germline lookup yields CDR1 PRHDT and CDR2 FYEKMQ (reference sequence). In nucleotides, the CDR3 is TGTGCCAGCAGCGGGGGGGACAGATCCTACGAGCAGTACTTC. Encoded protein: CASSGGDRSYEQYF.

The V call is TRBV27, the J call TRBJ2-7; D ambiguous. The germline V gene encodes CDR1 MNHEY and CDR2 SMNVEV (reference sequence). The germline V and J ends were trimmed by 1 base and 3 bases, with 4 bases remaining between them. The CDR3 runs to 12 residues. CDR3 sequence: CASSLWGYEQYF. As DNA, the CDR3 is TGTGCCAGCAGTTTATGGGGCTACGAGCAGTACTTC.

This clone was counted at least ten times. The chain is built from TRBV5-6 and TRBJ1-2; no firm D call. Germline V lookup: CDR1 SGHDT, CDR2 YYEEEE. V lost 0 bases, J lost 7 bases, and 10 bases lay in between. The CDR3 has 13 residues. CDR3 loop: CASSLAVGSGYTF. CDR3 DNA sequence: TGTGCCAGCAGCTTGGCCGTAGGATCTGGCTACACCTTC. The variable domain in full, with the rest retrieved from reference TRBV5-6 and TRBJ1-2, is DAGVTQSPTHLIKTRGQQVTLRCSPKSGHDTVSWYQQALGQGPQFIFQYYEEEERQRGNFPDRFSGHQFPNYSSELNVNALLLGDSALYLCASSLAVGSGYTFGSGTRLTVV.

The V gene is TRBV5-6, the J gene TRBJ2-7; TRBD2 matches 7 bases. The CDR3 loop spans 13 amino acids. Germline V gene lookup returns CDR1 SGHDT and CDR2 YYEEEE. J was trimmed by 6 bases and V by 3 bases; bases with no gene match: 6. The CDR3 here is CASSSTSVGEQYF. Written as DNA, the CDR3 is TGTGCCAGCAGCTCTACTAGCGTAGGCGAGCAGTACTTC.

The CDR3 DNA follows: TGCAGCGTTGCGGCCGGGACGGACAGCACAGATACGCAGTATTTT. Encoded protein: CSVAAGTDSTDTQYF. This rearrangement joins TRBV29-1 to TRBJ2-3; D tentatively fits TRBD1 or TRBD2 (5 bases each). From germline, CDR1 is SQVTM and CDR2 ANQGSEA. The CDR3 has 15 amino acids. V dropped 4 bases and J dropped 0 bases, with 14 bases sitting between them.